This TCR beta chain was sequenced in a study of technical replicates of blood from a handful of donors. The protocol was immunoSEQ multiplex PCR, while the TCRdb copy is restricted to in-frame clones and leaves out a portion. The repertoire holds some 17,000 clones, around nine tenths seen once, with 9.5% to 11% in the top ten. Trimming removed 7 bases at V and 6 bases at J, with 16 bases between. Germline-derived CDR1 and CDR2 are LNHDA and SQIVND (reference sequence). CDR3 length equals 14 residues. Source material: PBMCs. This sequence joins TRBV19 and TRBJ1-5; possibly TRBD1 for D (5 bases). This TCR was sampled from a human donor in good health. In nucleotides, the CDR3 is TGTGCCAGTACCTCTCCTTTGACAGCTCAGCCCCAGCATTTT. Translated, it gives CASTSPLTAQPQHF. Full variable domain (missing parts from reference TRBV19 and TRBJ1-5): DGGITQSPKYLFRKEGQNVTLSCEQNLNHDAMYWYRQDPGQGLRLIYYSQIVNDFQKGDIAEGYSVSREKKESFPLTVTSAQKNPTAFYLCASTSPLTAQPQHFGDGTRLSIL.